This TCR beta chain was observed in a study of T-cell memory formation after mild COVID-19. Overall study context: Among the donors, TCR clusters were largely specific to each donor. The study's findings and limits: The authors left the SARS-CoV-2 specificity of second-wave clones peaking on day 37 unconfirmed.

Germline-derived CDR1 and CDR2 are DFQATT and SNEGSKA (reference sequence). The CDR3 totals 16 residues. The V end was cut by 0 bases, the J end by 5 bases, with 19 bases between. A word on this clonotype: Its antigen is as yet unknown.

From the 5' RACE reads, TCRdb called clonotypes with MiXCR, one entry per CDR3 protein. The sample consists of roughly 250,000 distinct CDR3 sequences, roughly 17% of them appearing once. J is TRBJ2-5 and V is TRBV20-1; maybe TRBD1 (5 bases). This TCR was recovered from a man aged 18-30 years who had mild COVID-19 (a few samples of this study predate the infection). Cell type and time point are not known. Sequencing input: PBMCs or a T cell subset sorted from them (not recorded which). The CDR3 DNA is TGCAGTGCTAGAGACCTCCGGCAGGGTACATGGGAGACCCAGTACTTC. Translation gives CSARDLRQGTWETQYF.